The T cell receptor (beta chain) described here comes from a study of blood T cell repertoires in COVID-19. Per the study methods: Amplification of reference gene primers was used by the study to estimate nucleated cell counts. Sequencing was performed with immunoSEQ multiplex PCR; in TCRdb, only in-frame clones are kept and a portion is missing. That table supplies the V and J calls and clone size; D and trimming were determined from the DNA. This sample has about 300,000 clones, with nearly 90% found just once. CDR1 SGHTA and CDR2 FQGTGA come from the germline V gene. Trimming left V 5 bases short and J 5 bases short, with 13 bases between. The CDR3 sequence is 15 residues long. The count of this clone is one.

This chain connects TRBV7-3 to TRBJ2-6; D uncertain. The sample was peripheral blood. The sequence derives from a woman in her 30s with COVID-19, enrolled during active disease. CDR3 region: CASSAAVVRANVLTF. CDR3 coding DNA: TGTGCCAGCAGCGCCGCAGTGGTACGGGCCAACGTCCTGACTTTC.